This is a list of T cell receptor beta chains from one sample in a study of CD8 T cells in Susac syndrome. One entry per CDR3 protein results from TCRdb running MiXCR on the immunoSEQ multiplex PCR reads. The sample lists roughly 180,000 distinct CDR3 sequences, about 94% occurring once. The sample was CD4+ T cells from PBMCs. The receptors come from a human donor in good health. Both conserved end residues are part of each CDR3. D genes are given only for firm matches. Clone size appears in some rows only: once, few, many, or a class for an expanded clone.

TGCAGTTCCAGGGGGCAGGGCACAAAGACCCAGTACTTC	CSSRGQGTKTQYF	TRBD1	TRBV20-1	TRBJ2-5	-
TGCAGTGCGAGGGCCGGAGTGGGACTATCGGAGACCCAGTACTTC	CSARAGVGLSETQYF	TRBD2	TRBV20-1	TRBJ2-5	-
TGTGCCAGCAGTTTCCGGGACAGGGACAATGAGCAGTTCTTC	CASSFRDRDNEQFF	TRBD1	TRBV12-3/TRBV12-4	TRBJ2-1	-
TGTGCCACCAGAAGAGCACTAGCGGGAGCATACGAGCAGTACTTC	CATRRALAGAYEQYF	TRBD2	TRBV15	TRBJ2-7	-
TGTGCCACCAGTGATTTTGAGTCTCCCTACGAGCAGTACTTC	CATSDFESPYEQYF	-	TRBV24-1	TRBJ2-7	-
TGTGCCAGCAGCTTAGGTGGGACAGCCCAAGAGACCCAGTACTTC	CASSLGGTAQETQYF	TRBD1	TRBV7-2	TRBJ2-5	-
TGCAGTGCTACGAGCGGGAGGGCTGACGAGCAGTACTTC	CSATSGRADEQYF	TRBD2	TRBV20-1	TRBJ2-7	-
TGTGCCACCAGCAGTAGCAATCAGCCCCAGCATTTT	CATSSSNQPQHF	-	TRBV15	TRBJ1-5	-
TGTGCCAGCAAAGCGGGACCCAGCGCAGATACGCAGTATTTT	CASKAGPSADTQYF	TRBD2	TRBV9	TRBJ2-3	-
TGTGCCGGGACTAGCGGCCCCTACGAGCAGTACTTC	CAGTSGPYEQYF	TRBD2	TRBV30	TRBJ2-7	-
TGTGCCAGCAGCTTAGATTATCGGGTCCCCCAGCAGTTCTTC	CASSLDYRVPQQFF	-	TRBV7-2	TRBJ2-1	-
TGCAGCGTCGGGACGGGACTAGTCTTTAGTGAGCAGTTCTTC	CSVGTGLVFSEQFF	TRBD2	TRBV29-1	TRBJ2-1	-
TGTGCCAGCAGTTTGGACCGATTCCAAGAGACCCAGTACTTC	CASSLDRFQETQYF	-	TRBV12-3/TRBV12-4	TRBJ2-5	few
TGCAGTGCTACCCACCACTATAGCAATCAGCCCCAGCATTTT	CSATHHYSNQPQHF	-	TRBV20-1	TRBJ1-5	-
TGTGCCAGCAGTAGGGGAGGGTCCGACTCCTACGAGCAGTACTTC	CASSRGGSDSYEQYF	TRBD2	TRBV25-1	TRBJ2-7	-
TGTGCCAGCAGCCAGTTACAACAGGGCCCGAACACTGAAGCTTTCTTT	CASSQLQQGPNTEAFF	-	TRBV14	TRBJ1-1	-